These T cell receptor beta chains were read from a single sample in a study of blood T cell repertoires in COVID-19. Sequencing used immunoSEQ multiplex PCR; TCRdb keeps in-frame clones, though not all of them. The sample includes approximately 400,000 clones, less than 90% of them seen just once. Specimen: PBMCs or T cells enriched from blood (not recorded which). Receptors were obtained from a woman aged 45-65 years who had recovered from COVID-19. CDR3s include the opening cysteine and the closing phenylalanine or tryptophan. The D gene is left open where the match is weak. Size tells how often a clone was seen (once, few, many) or the class of an expanded clone, and some rows leave it out.

j_call d_call v_call clone_size cdr3_nt cdr3_aa
TRBJ2-7 TRBD2 TRBV6-6 - TGTGCCAGTAGCGTAAGCGGGAGGCCTCTATCTACGGAGGTGGACGACGAGCAGTACTTC CASSVSGRPLSTEVDDEQYF
TRBJ1-2 - TRBV6-2/TRBV6-3 - TGTGCCAGCAGTTACTCGAATAGGAGAGCTAACTATGGCTACACCTTC CASSYSNRRANYGYTF
TRBJ2-2 - TRBV19 few TGTGCCAGTAGTATTGGGGGGAGAACCGGGGAGCTGTTTTTT CASSIGGRTGELFF
TRBJ2-7 - TRBV7-9 - TGTGCCAGCAGCCTCCAGACCGGGACCTACGAGCAGTACTTC CASSLQTGTYEQYF
TRBJ1-1 - TRBV12-5 - TGTGCTAGTGGTTTAGACGGGGACACTGAAGCTTTCTTT CASGLDGDTEAFF
TRBJ2-5 - TRBV7-2 - TGTGCCAGCAGCTTGGGGGAGGCAGAGACCCAGTACTTC CASSLGEAETQYF
TRBJ1-6 TRBD1 TRBV7-2 - TGTGCCAGCAGCTTAGCACAGGGGCCGTTTAATTCACCCCTCCACTTT CASSLAQGPFNSPLHF
TRBJ1-3 TRBD1 TRBV7-2 - TGTGCCAGCAGCTTAGCCCTGACAGGGGGCACCTCTGGAAACACCATATATTTT CASSLALTGGTSGNTIYF
TRBJ2-3 - TRBV9 - TGTGCCAGCAGCGTCAGAGGAAGCAGTAGCGCAGATACGCAGTATTTT CASSVRGSSSADTQYF
TRBJ1-1 TRBD1 TRBV5-4 many TGTGCCAGCAGCTCCAGGGGGCCCACTGAAGCTTTCTTT CASSSRGPTEAFF
TRBJ1-4 TRBD1 TRBV30 once TGTGCCTGGAGCCCAGGACAGGGATTGGAACTGTTTTTT CAWSPGQGLELFF
TRBJ2-2 TRBD2 TRBV9 - TGTGCCAGCAGCGCCTCCGAGCGGGAAGGCACCGGGGAGCTGTTTTTT CASSASEREGTGELFF
TRBJ1-5 - TRBV7-3 - TGTGCCAGCAGCTTTCTCTCTAGTAGTAGCAATCAGCCCCAGCATTTT CASSFLSSSSNQPQHF
TRBJ1-2 - TRBV29-1 - TGCAGTACACCGGGGGGGGCGTCTTCGAACTATGGCTACACCTTC CSTPGGASSNYGYTF
TRBJ1-1 - TRBV27 - TGTGCCAGCAGTTTAACTCCGGGACTGATAAACACTGAAGCTTTCTTT CASSLTPGLINTEAFF
TRBJ2-1 - TRBV5-1 few TGCGCCAGCAGCCCCCTGGGCGGGTTATCCTACAATGAGCAGTTCTTC CASSPLGGLSYNEQFF
TRBJ1-1 - TRBV5-1 - TGCGCCAGCAGCTTGGATTGGTGGGGGGGCACCACTGAAGCTTTCTTT CASSLDWWGGTTEAFF
TRBJ1-3 - TRBV3-1/TRBV3-2 - TGTGCCAGCAGCCCAAACACAGGGTTTGCTGGAAACACCATATATTTT CASSPNTGFAGNTIYF
TRBJ1-4 - TRBV30 - TGTGCCTGGACCCCGCCTAGTCTCAATGAAAAACTGTTTTTT CAWTPPSLNEKLFF
TRBJ2-2 - TRBV19 - TGTGCCAGTAGCAAACAGGGACGGAACACCGGGGAGCTGTTTTTT CASSKQGRNTGELFF
TRBJ2-5 TRBD1 TRBV29-1 - TGCAGCGTCGAGGGACAGCTCAGGGAGACCCAGTACTTC CSVEGQLRETQYF
TRBJ1-1 - TRBV19 - TGTGCCAGTAGCTTACAAGGGGCAGGCCTAGACACTGAAGCTTTCTTT CASSLQGAGLDTEAFF
TRBJ2-1 - TRBV5-6 - TGTGCCAGCAGCTCCGGACTTAACAATGAGCAGTTCTTC CASSSGLNNEQFF